This T cell receptor (beta chain) was captured by sequencing in a study of blood T cell repertoires in COVID-19. Profiled with immunoSEQ multiplex PCR; TCRdb holds only in-frame clones, not every one. This table has a few hundred thousand clones, 86% appearing once. Material: peripheral blood. The source of this sequence is a woman aged 45-65 years with acute or convalescent COVID-19.

Here the CDR3 DNA reads TGTGCCACCAGACTAGGAACTGGAAACACCATATATTTT. Translation: CATRLGTGNTIYF. The chain combines TRBV7-9 with TRBJ1-3; D call uncertain. The V gene lost 10 bases and the J gene lost 2 bases, with 12 bases spanning the gap. This CDR3 is 13 amino acids long. From germline, CDR1 is SEHNR and CDR2 FQNEAQ (reference sequence).